These 5 T cell receptor beta chains originate from one sample sequenced in a study of vaccination and CD4 T cells after COVID-19. Cultured CD4+ T cell DNA underwent sequencing with the Oncomine TCR Beta short-read assay. Using its own MiXCR run on the PCR reads, TCRdb lists one record per CDR3 protein. The table has about 15,000 distinct CDR3 sequences, 50% to 65% seen once. Treatment in this sample: approximately 9-day PBMC culture with coronavirus spike peptide pools or control peptides (ViraFEST assay). Their antigen targets remain unknown. Sequenced input: CD4+ T cells from blood, cultured in vitro. All receptors come from a human donor who had recovered from COVID-19.

This clonotype was seen a few times. The chain combines TRBV10-3 with TRBJ2-7, with 7 bases fitting TRBD1. The CDR3 is 15 residues long. Trimming at V came to 5 bases and at J to 0 bases, leaving 7 bases not matched to a gene. Germline V gives CDR1 ENHRY, CDR2 SYGVKD. For the CDR3, the DNA is TGTGCCATCAGTAGGGGGACAGCGAACTCCTACGAGCAGTACTTC. Protein: CAISRGTANSYEQYF.

The chain recombines TRBV27 with TRBJ1-5, with a tentative D call TRBD1 (6 bases). V lost 3 bases, J lost 3 bases, and 15 bases lay in between. The CDR3 totals 16 residues. Germline V lookup: CDR1 MNHEY, CDR2 SMNVEV (reference sequence). CDR3 in DNA: TGTGCCAGCAGTTTCACAGGGTCAAGGTACAATCAGCCCCAGCATTTT. It codes for CASSFTGSRYNQPQHF.

This clonotype occurred once. The chain links TRBV23-1 to TRBJ2-1, with TRBD2 identical over 7 bases. TRBV23-1 is an ORF for which the function is uncertain. This CDR3 is 16 amino acids long. Trimming took 1 base from V and 5 from J; bases not matched to a gene: 8. CDR3 coding DNA: TGCGCCAGCAGTCAATGTATGCGGGAGCGAGACAATGAGCAGTTCTTC. Protein sequence: CASSQCMRERDNEQFF.

This clonotype appeared once. This rearrangement joins TRBV7-9 to TRBJ1-1; 8 bases are shared with TRBD1. The germline V gene has CDR1 SEHNR and CDR2 FQNEAQ (reference sequence). V trimming: 6 bases; J trimming: 6 bases; junction bases outside the gene matches: 9. This CDR3 comprises 14 residues. DNA for the CDR3: TGTGCCAGCAGTAAGGACAGGGTGGGCTCTGAAGCTTTCTTT. Its translation: CASSKDRVGSEAFF.

This sequence joins TRBV6-2 or TRBV6-3 and TRBJ1-2, with a weak D call TRBD1 (6 bases). V was cut by 2 bases and J by 3 bases, with 10 bases left in between. The CDR3 has 14 amino acids. Germline V gene sequence: CDR1 MNHEY, CDR2 SVGEGT. CDR3 coding DNA: TGTGCCAGCAGTTACGATCAGGGGCACTATGGCTACACCTTC. It yields the protein CASSYDQGHYGYTF.